The 4 T cell receptor beta chains listed next were all sequenced from one sample in a study of cytomegalovirus exposure and HLA in healthy donors. This PCR relied on a set of 60 Vbeta primers and 13 Jbeta primers. Measured with immunoSEQ multiplex PCR; TCRdb has only the in-frame clones, and not every one. The sample records around 120,000 clones, 81% being singletons. Sequenced sample: PBMCs. These receptors were taken from a woman aged 30 to 39 in good health and CMV-seronegative.

This chain connects TRBV5-4 to TRBJ2-4, with TRBD1 as a possible D gene (6 bases). CDR1 is SGHNT and CDR2 is YYREEE in the germline V gene (reference sequence). There are 15 residues in the CDR3. Trimming stripped 6 bases from V and 2 bases from J, with 15 bases between. The CDR3 DNA reads TGTGCCAGCAACTCCGCAGGGGATACCAAAAACATTCAGTACTTC. It yields the protein CASNSAGDTKNIQYF.

This clone was seen more than once but under ten times. The chain carries TRBV2 and TRBJ2-7; D possibly corresponds to TRBD1 (5 bases). V was shortened by 6 bases and J by 1 base, with 10 bases between the two germline ends. The CDR3 is made up of 13 amino acids. Per germline, CDR1 SNHLY and CDR2 FYNNEI. The CDR3 reads CASRPRQSYEQYF. For the CDR3, the DNA is TGTGCCAGCAGGCCCCGACAGTCCTACGAGCAGTACTTC.

This chain uses TRBV13 with TRBJ2-2, with D hard to call. Germline CDR1 is PRHDT and CDR2 is FYEKMQ (reference sequence). Trimming shortened V by 5 bases and J by 4 bases, and 11 bases separated the two germline ends. The CDR3 loop spans 14 amino acids. The CDR3 protein is CASSVRRPTGELFF. The CDR3 DNA reads as TGTGCCAGCAGCGTCCGGCGGCCCACCGGGGAGCTGTTTTTT.

A note on this clone: Since the CDR3 does not end with the conserved phenylalanine or tryptophan, this likely comes from a read error. No DNA is shown, since the ends of the CDR3 on it are uncertain; the CDR3 is the one TCRdb lists. The chain employs TRBV25-1 and TRBJ1-1; the DNA was not used to check the table's D call, TRBD1. The germline CDR1 and CDR2 sequences are MGHDK and SYGVNS. Including both end residues, the CDR3 is 10 amino acids long. CDR3 amino acids: CASSRHAGLL.